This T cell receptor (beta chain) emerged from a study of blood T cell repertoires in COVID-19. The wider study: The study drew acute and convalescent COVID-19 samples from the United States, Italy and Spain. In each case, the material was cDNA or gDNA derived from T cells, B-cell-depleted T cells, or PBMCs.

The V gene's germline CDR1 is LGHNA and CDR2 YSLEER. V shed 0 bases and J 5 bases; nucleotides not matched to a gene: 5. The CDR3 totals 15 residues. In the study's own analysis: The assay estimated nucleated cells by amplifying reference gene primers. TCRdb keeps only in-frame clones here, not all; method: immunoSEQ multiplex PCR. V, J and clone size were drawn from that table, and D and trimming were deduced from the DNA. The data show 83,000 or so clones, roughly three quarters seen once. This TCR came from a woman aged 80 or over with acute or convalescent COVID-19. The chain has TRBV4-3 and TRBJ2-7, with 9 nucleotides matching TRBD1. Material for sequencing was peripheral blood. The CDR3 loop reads CASSQEGTGYNEQYF. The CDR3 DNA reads TGCGCCAGCAGCCAAGAGGGGACAGGGTATAACGAGCAGTACTTC.